This TCR beta chain came from a study of blood T cells in healthy people across ages. The wider study: Template switching picked up about one barcoded beta molecule for each two T cells.

There are 15 residues in the CDR3. The junction had 7 bases not matched to a gene; V was cut back by 4 bases and J by 4 bases. Germline CDR1 reads SGHTA; CDR2 reads FQGNSA. This clonotype was seen more than once but under ten times. Each donor gave around 9.3 milliliters of peripheral blood. The authors extracted at least 5 micrograms of total RNA per sample. Next came a second PCR, run for about 6 to 11 cycles, which used a sample-barcoded 5' primer along with a J-beta primer mix. TCRdb recomputed calls from the 5' RACE reads with MiXCR, one row per CDR3 protein. The sample shows 790,000 or so distinct CDR3 sequences, about 47% of them seen only once.

The chain carries TRBV7-2 and TRBJ1-2; 9 nucleotides agree with TRBD1. The receptor's source is an elderly man in good health. Sequenced input: blood. CDR3 amino acids: CASSSGTGRAYGYTF. DNA for the CDR3: TGTGCCAGCAGCTCGGGGACAGGGAGGGCCTATGGCTACACCTTC.